Presented here are 7 T cell receptor beta chains from one specimen sequenced in a study of identical twins. A single record per CDR3 protein comes from TCRdb applying MiXCR to the 5' RACE reads. Of 1,800,000 or so distinct CDR3 sequences in the sample, under 35% were seen once. What was sequenced was cord blood. Receptor source: a newborn girl in good health.

The chain uses TRBV3-1 and TRBJ2-1; TRBD2 agrees at 11 bases. CDR1 is LGHDT, CDR2 YNNKEL, per germline (reference sequence). Trimming cost V 2 bases and J 2 bases; bases outside gene matches: 2. The CDR3 runs 16 residues. CDR3: CASSQISGGAYNEQFF. CDR3 in DNA: TGTGCCAGCAGCCAAATTAGCGGGGGGGCCTACAATGAGCAGTTCTTC.

This rearrangement joins TRBV6-1 to TRBJ2-7; the D call may be TRBD1 or TRBD2 (5 bases each). From germline, CDR1 is MNHNS and CDR2 SASEGT. Trimming took 6 bases from V and 2 from J, leaving 11 bases between them. CDR3 size: 13 residues. CDR3 in amino acids: CASRRDGAYEQYF. Here the CDR3 DNA reads TGTGCCAGCAGAAGGGACGGCGCCTACGAGCAGTACTTC.

Ten or more counts support this clonotype. The rearrangement links TRBV19 to TRBJ1-1; no clear D gene. V was shortened by 9 bases and J by 0 bases, with 11 bases between the two germline ends. The CDR3 is 13 residues long. Germline CDR1 LNHDA, CDR2 SQIVND (reference sequence). In DNA, the CDR3 is TGTGCCAGCAGCAATGGCATGAACACTGAAGCTTTCTTT. Its protein is CASSNGMNTEAFF.

As to this clonotype: One end of the junction is discordant with germline, which a read error may explain. V and J are TRBV12-3 or TRBV12-4 and TRBJ1-2, with TRBD1 identical over 7 bases. The CDR3 is 12 amino acids. As DNA, the CDR3 is TGTGCCAGCGGTTTCAGGGGGTATGGCTACACCTTC. Amino acid sequence: CASGFRGYGYTF.

Comment on this clonotype: At one end the junction does not follow the germline gene, possibly because of a read error. J is TRBJ1-5 and V is TRBV28; D gene unclear. Germline CDR1 MDHEN, CDR2 SYDVKM. The length of the CDR3 is 13 residues. The chain's CDR3 is CASSSQTNLPQHF. The DNA of the CDR3 is TGTGCCAGCAGTTCCCAGACGAATCTGCCCCAGCATTTT.

The chain employs TRBV7-9 and TRBJ1-2, with D uncertain. CDR1 is SEHNR and CDR2 is FQNEAQ in the germline V gene (reference sequence). V was shortened by 2 bases and J by 6 bases, with 10 bases between the two germline ends. This CDR3 contains 13 residues. The CDR3 DNA follows: TGTGCCAGCAGCTTAACCTCGAGGGATGGCTACACCTTC. The encoded protein is CASSLTSRDGYTF.

This clonotype turned up a few times. The V and J genes are TRBV27 and TRBJ2-3; 8 nucleotides agree with TRBD2. V shed 2 bases and J 2 bases; nucleotides not matched to a gene: 6. The CDR3 sequence is 16 residues long. CDR1 and CDR2 (germline): MNHEY, SMNVEV (reference sequence). For the CDR3, the DNA is TGTGCCAGCAGTTTAAATTCGGGGGGGACCACAGATACGCAGTATTTT. Translation: CASSLNSGGTTDTQYF.